Given below is one T cell receptor beta chain in context. In the original analysis: Reference gene primer amplification in the assay estimated nucleated cell counts. The repertoire was sequenced with immunoSEQ multiplex PCR; TCRdb's copy has only in-frame clones and lacks some. V, J and clone size are taken as reported in that table, and D and trimming were inferred from the DNA itself. The sample yields under 50,000 clones, roughly nine tenths seen once. This sample was included in a study of blood T cell repertoires in COVID-19. The overall study: Donors in the United States, Italy and Spain gave samples during acute or convalescent COVID-19. Sample material is recorded as cDNA or gDNA derived from T cells, B-cell-depleted T cells, or PBMCs.

The specimen was peripheral blood. This receptor was obtained from a man aged 70-80 years with active COVID-19.

The CDR3 DNA reads as TGCGCCAGCAGCCAGGGACAATTCAGGAATCAGCCCCAGCATTTT. As protein: CASSQGQFRNQPQHF. This sequence joins TRBV4-1 and TRBJ1-5; the D gene is possibly TRBD1 (6 bases). CDR1 and CDR2 from the germline V gene are MGHRA and YSYEKL. The CDR3 runs to 15 residues. Trimming shortened V by 3 bases and J by 4 bases, and 13 bases separated the two germline ends.